Below are 20 T cell receptor beta chains sequenced from a single sample in a study of radiotherapy plus CTLA-4 blockade in lung cancer. The method was immunoSEQ multiplex PCR; TCRdb's version includes in-frame clones alone and lacks a portion of them. The sample carries 45,000 or so clones, around 72% recorded once. The sequences come from peripheral blood, collected from a patient treated with radiotherapy plus ipilimumab. Receptors were obtained from a human donor with non-small cell lung cancer who had a complete response to radiotherapy plus ipilimumab.

By sample fraction, this clone is medium-sized. The chain couples TRBV19 to TRBJ2-2, with D unresolved. CDR1 is LNHDA and CDR2 is SQIVND in the germline V gene (reference sequence). There are 14 residues in the CDR3. Trimming left V 3 bases short and J 0 bases short, with 5 bases between. CDR3 sequence: CASSMAANTGELFF. In DNA form, the CDR3 reads TGTGCCAGTAGTATGGCAGCGAACACCGGGGAGCTGTTTTTT.

The gene calls are TRBV6-1 and TRBJ1-2, with 7 bases lining up with TRBD1. The CDR3 is 15 residues long. Germline V gene data show CDR1 as MNHNS and CDR2 as SASEGT. Losses at the gene ends were 2 bases for V and 8 bases for J; bases not matched to a gene: 11. The CDR3 region is CASSESGGGARGYTF. The CDR3 bases are TGTGCCAGCAGTGAATCTGGAGGGGGCGCGAGGGGCTACACCTTC.

The chain uses TRBV27 and TRBJ2-7, with TRBD1 matching 8 bases. CDR1 MNHEY and CDR2 SMNVEV come from the germline V gene (reference sequence). The CDR3 has 14 amino acids. The J segment lost 2 bases and the V segment lost 5 bases, leaving 5 bases of the junction unmatched. The CDR3 nucleotides read TGTGCCAGCAGTAGTTGGGACAGGACCTACGAGCAGTACTTC. Its protein product is CASSSWDRTYEQYF.

The chain carries TRBV20-1 and TRBJ2-7; D call uncertain. With 6 bases removed from V and 6 bases from J, the gap between germline ends came to 12 bases. Germline-derived CDR1 and CDR2 are DFQATT and SNEGSKA (reference sequence). CDR3 size: 11 residues. The CDR3 spells CSAQPRSEQYF. The DNA of the CDR3 is TGCAGTGCGCAACCTAGATCCGAGCAGTACTTC.

CDR3 region: CASSPPGSPVAGELFF. The CDR3 DNA sequence: TGTGCCAGCTCACCACCGGGCTCGCCAGTTGCCGGGGAGCTGTTTTTT. The V call is TRBV18, the J call TRBJ2-2; no clear D. This CDR3 comprises 16 residues. The V gene lost 0 bases and the J gene lost 6 bases, with 14 bases spanning the gap. CDR1 is KGHSH, CDR2 LQKENI, per germline.

The chain has TRBV19 and TRBJ2-1, with 15 bases fitting TRBD2. The CDR3 covers 17 residues. Germline V gene lookup returns CDR1 LNHDA and CDR2 SQIVND (reference sequence). With V trimmed by 6 bases and J by 7 bases, 10 bases remained unmatched. As DNA, the CDR3 is TGTGCCAGTAGGGGACGGACTAGCGGGAGGGCCGGTAATGAGCAGTTCTTC. Translated, it gives CASRGRTSGRAGNEQFF.

J is TRBJ2-1 and V is TRBV13; D possibly corresponds to TRBD1 (5 bases). Germline assignment: CDR1 PRHDT and CDR2 FYEKMQ (reference sequence). The CDR3 loop spans 17 amino acids. The V end lost 6 bases, the J end lost 0 bases, and 18 bases lay between the germline ends. For the CDR3, the DNA is TGTGCCAGCAGTCATGACAGCGCTACGAGCTCCTACAATGAGCAGTTCTTC. Amino acids: CASSHDSATSSYNEQFF.

This clone was found many times. The chain combines TRBV27 with TRBJ1-5, with no clear D. Germline loops: CDR1 MNHEY, CDR2 SMNVEV (reference sequence). The CDR3 runs 18 residues. With 4 bases removed from V and 4 bases from J, the gap between germline ends came to 23 bases. The CDR3, as DNA: TGTGCCAGCAGTTCAGCTAGACGGCTCACTTTATCAAATCAGCCCCAGCATTTT. Protein sequence: CASSSARRLTLSNQPQHF.

V usage is TRBV18 and J usage is TRBJ2-7; D is perhaps TRBD1 (6 bases). Germline assignment: CDR1 KGHSH and CDR2 LQKENI. V dropped 3 bases and J dropped 0 bases, with 6 bases sitting between them. The CDR3 consists of 13 residues. Here the CDR3 DNA reads TGTGCCAGCTCACCGGACAGCTCCTACGAGCAGTACTTC. Encoded protein: CASSPDSSYEQYF.

The chain couples TRBV5-1 to TRBJ2-1; TRBD2 matches 8 bases. The CDR3 runs 15 residues. The junction had 6 bases not matched to a gene; V was cut back by 3 bases and J by 4 bases. Germline-derived CDR1 and CDR2 are SGHRS and YFSETQ. CDR3 sequence reads: CASSSGTREYNEQFF. Here the CDR3 DNA reads TGCGCCAGCAGCTCCGGGACTAGGGAGTACAATGAGCAGTTCTTC.

This clone has just a few counts. CDR3 nucleotides: TGTGCCAGCAGCCTACCGGGACTAGGCCCACCCAAAGAGACCCAGTACTTC. Protein product: CASSLPGLGPPKETQYF. The rearrangement links TRBV7-2 to TRBJ2-5; TRBD2 agrees at 8 bases. J gave up 3 bases and V 5 bases, and 14 bases lay outside the gene matches. The germline CDR1 and CDR2 sequences are SGHTA and FQGNSA. The CDR3 totals 17 residues.

The chain employs TRBV7-2 and TRBJ2-3; 11 bases line up with TRBD2. The CDR3 length is 16 residues. V was clipped by 5 bases and J by 1 base; unmatched bases: 5. CDR1 SGHTA and CDR2 FQGNSA come from the germline V gene. This chain's CDR3 is CASSRKTSGGTDTQYF. The CDR3 DNA sequence: TGTGCCAGCAGCCGTAAGACTAGCGGGGGCACAGATACGCAGTATTTT.

This clone was picked up a small number of times. The CDR3 reads CASSWNFGANYGYTF. As DNA, the CDR3 is TGTGCCAGCAGCTGGAATTTTGGGGCCAACTATGGCTACACCTTC. This chain uses TRBV6-5 with TRBJ1-2; D perhaps matches TRBD1 (5 bases). V was shortened by 6 bases and J by 2 bases, with 16 bases between the two germline ends. Germline values: CDR1 MNHEY, CDR2 SVGAGI. The CDR3 extends over 15 amino acids.

The chain links TRBV6-5 to TRBJ1-4; 9 nucleotides match TRBD1. Germline values: CDR1 MNHEY, CDR2 SVGAGI. This CDR3 region has 13 residues. V shed 6 bases and J 10 bases; nucleotides not matched to a gene: 6. Written as DNA, the CDR3 is TGTGCCAGCAGACCGACAGGGGGAGGAAAACTGTTTTTT. It codes for CASRPTGGGKLFF.

The genes are TRBV7-9 and TRBJ2-1; 10 bases align to TRBD2. Germline V CDR1 and CDR2: SEHNR, FQNEAQ (reference sequence). The CDR3 sequence is 15 residues long. J gave up 8 bases and V 3 bases, and 7 bases lay outside the gene matches. The CDR3 region has the DNA TGTGCCAGCAGCTTGACTAGCGGGCGTTTCGATGAGCAGTTCTTC. As protein: CASSLTSGRFDEQFF.

The V gene is TRBV5-6, the J gene TRBJ2-3; tentative D call: TRBD2 (6 bases). This CDR3 has 15 amino acids. Germline CDR1 and CDR2: SGHDT and YYEEEE. Trimming left V 1 base short and J 7 bases short, with 16 bases between. CDR3 in DNA: TGTGCCAGCAGCTTGCGAGTCGGGAGAGCCAATACGCAGTATTTT. Translation gives CASSLRVGRANTQYF.

The chain joins TRBV5-4 to TRBJ1-2; TRBD1 matches 11 bases. V dropped 0 bases and J dropped 3; count of bases not matched to a gene: 10. CDR3 length: 18 residues. CDR1 and CDR2 (germline): SGHNT, YYREEE (reference sequence). This CDR3 reads CASSLGLGQGESYYGYTF. The CDR3 DNA sequence: TGTGCCAGCAGCTTGGGGTTGGGACAGGGGGAGAGTTACTATGGCTACACCTTC.

The rearrangement joins TRBV5-4 to TRBJ2-7; 7 bases fit TRBD1. Trimming took 3 bases from V and 0 from J; bases not matched to a gene: 3. The CDR3 is 14 amino acids. Germline CDR1 reads SGHNT; CDR2 reads YYREEE (reference sequence). CDR3 in DNA: TGTGCCAGCAGCTCCGGGACAGACTCCTACGAGCAGTACTTC. It is translated as CASSSGTDSYEQYF.

V gene TRBV9 combines with J gene TRBJ1-2; D not certain. CDR3 length: 13 residues. V dropped 0 bases and J dropped 3 bases, with 6 bases sitting between them. CDR1 and CDR2 (germline): SGDLS, YYNGEE. CDR3 sequence: CASSVDGDYGYTF. Written as DNA, the CDR3 is TGTGCCAGCAGCGTAGACGGTGACTATGGCTACACCTTC. The variable domain in full, completed from reference TRBV9 and TRBJ1-2, reads DSGVTQTPKHLITATGQRVTLRCSPRSGDLSVYWYQQSLDQGLQFLIQYYNGEERAKGNILERFSAQQFPDLHSELNLSSLELGDSALYFCASSVDGDYGYTFGSGTRLTVV.

By share of the sample, this clone is medium-sized (0.01 to 0.1%). The chain combines TRBV19 with TRBJ1-2; D gene unclear. The length of the CDR3 is 13 residues. The germline V and J ends were trimmed by 3 bases and 7 bases, with 12 bases remaining between them. Germline CDR1 LNHDA, CDR2 SQIVND (reference sequence). The CDR3 bases are TGTGCCAGTAGTATTAGCCCGGCGGGTGGCTACACCTTC. This encodes CASSISPAGGYTF.